This record concerns one T cell receptor (beta chain) sequence. Measured with immunoSEQ multiplex PCR; TCRdb has only the in-frame clones, and not every one. The table records fewer than 150,000 clones, roughly 90% of them present only once. The sample is drawn from a study of blood T cell repertoires in COVID-19. V was pared by 0 bases and J by 7 bases, with 8 bases between. The CDR3 covers 14 residues. What was sequenced was peripheral blood. The chain has TRBV5-3 and TRBJ1-6; tentative D call: TRBD1 (5 bases). TRBV5-3 is an ORF, with its function uncertain. This sequence originates from a human donor in a cohort sampled during active COVID-19. Here the CDR3 reads CARSLAQENSPLHF. The CDR3 DNA follows: TGTGCCAGAAGCTTGGCACAGGAGAATTCACCCCTCCACTTT.